The 20 T cell receptor beta chains given below trace back to one sample, sequenced in a study of shared clonotypes between healthy human individuals. Data came from immunoSEQ multiplex PCR; TCRdb stores just in-frame clones and leaves some out. The sample includes about 1 million clones, about 75% of them seen just once. Sequenced: memory CD4+ T cells sorted from blood. Subset described: CD45RA-negative fraction. The origin of the receptors is a man aged 18 to 29 in good health.

The V call is TRBV6-1, the J call TRBJ1-4, with 7 bases fitting TRBD1. This CDR3 has 15 residues. V lost 6 bases and J lost 3; bases outside the gene matches: 7. Germline V gene data show CDR1 as MNHNS and CDR2 as SASEGT. The DNA for the CDR3 is TGTGCCAGCAGCGGCCAGGGGACAGCTAATGAAAAACTGTTTTTT. It codes for CASSGQGTANEKLFF.

The rearrangement joins TRBV4-1 to TRBJ1-1; D ambiguous. V gave up 8 bases and J gave up 0 bases, with 16 bases separating them. CDR3 size: 15 residues. Germline V gene sequence: CDR1 MGHRA, CDR2 YSYEKL. The CDR3 DNA sequence: TGCGCCAGCGCGGGCCTCGGGGATATGAACACTGAAGCTTTCTTT. Translation: CASAGLGDMNTEAFF.

J is TRBJ2-1 and V is TRBV6-1; 7 nucleotides match TRBD2. This CDR3 region has 12 residues. Trimming cost V 6 bases and J 10 bases; bases outside gene matches: 6. Germline loops: CDR1 MNHNS, CDR2 SASEGT. CDR3 in amino acids: CASRALAAEQFF. DNA for the CDR3: TGTGCCAGCAGGGCCCTAGCGGCAGAGCAGTTCTTC.

The rearrangement uses TRBV7-2 and TRBJ2-5; 9 bases match TRBD2. Trimming cost V 3 bases and J 4 bases; bases outside gene matches: 6. CDR3 size: 15 residues. From germline, CDR1 is SGHTA and CDR2 FQGNSA. CDR3 loop: CASSFSGLAGETQYF. The CDR3 nucleotides are TGTGCCAGCAGCTTTTCGGGACTAGCCGGAGAGACCCAGTACTTC.

This chain joins TRBV2 and TRBJ1-1; maybe TRBD1 (6 bases). This CDR3 spans 14 amino acids. V shed 2 bases and J shed 1 base, with 8 bases lying between them. Germline V gene sequence: CDR1 SNHLY, CDR2 FYNNEI. The CDR3 DNA is TGTGCCAGCAGTGAACGAGGGGGGAACACTGAAGCTTTCTTT. Translating gives CASSERGGNTEAFF. Based on the CDR3 plus reference TRBV2 and TRBJ1-1, the full variable domain is EPEVTQTPSHQVTQMGQEVILRCVPISNHLYFYWYRQILGQKVEFLVSFYNNEISEKSEIFDDQFSVERPDGSNFTLKIRSTKLEDSAMYFCASSERGGNTEAFFGQGTRLTVV.

V gene TRBV10-2 combines with J gene TRBJ2-7; no definite D call. In germline, CDR1 is WSHSY, CDR2 SAAADI. The CDR3 covers 13 residues. V was pared by 8 bases and J by 1 base, with 12 bases between. The CDR3 DNA reads as TGCGCCAGCTCCACCGTCCCATCCTACGAGCAGTACTTC. Translated: CASSTVPSYEQYF.

The V call is TRBV4-1, the J call TRBJ2-1, with 8 bases aligning to TRBD1. Germline loops: CDR1 MGHRA, CDR2 YSYEKL. The V and J ends lost 1 base and 5 bases, in that order; junction bases with no gene match: 4. This CDR3 is built from 15 residues. CDR3 amino acids: CASSQGTGSNNEQFF. The CDR3 DNA is TGCGCCAGCAGCCAAGGGACAGGGAGTAACAATGAGCAGTTCTTC.

The chain is built from TRBV6-1 and TRBJ2-7, with TRBD2 identical over 8 bases. The germline CDR1 and CDR2 sequences are MNHNS and SASEGT. This CDR3 has 15 amino acids. V dropped 5 bases and J dropped 6; count of bases not matched to a gene: 12. The CDR3, as DNA: TGTGCCAGCAGTAAAGGGGGACTAGGGGAAACCGAGCAGTACTTC. Encoded protein: CASSKGGLGETEQYF.

V gene TRBV7-9 combines with J gene TRBJ1-4, with 8 bases aligning to TRBD1. Germline V gene data show CDR1 as SEHNR and CDR2 as FQNEAQ (reference sequence). V lost 10 bases and J lost 2; bases outside the gene matches: 18. The CDR3 extends over 18 amino acids. As DNA, the CDR3 is TGTGCCACCGAGCCTCCGGGACAGGTCTTGAGGACTAATGAAAAACTGTTTTTT. Protein: CATEPPGQVLRTNEKLFF.

On this clone: Just one base apart from a much larger clone, this may be a read error. In the same sample, other DNA sequences code for this CDR3. V gene TRBV4-1 combines with J gene TRBJ2-3; D is perhaps TRBD1 (6 bases). Trimming left V 2 bases short and J 3 bases short, with 6 bases between. Per germline, CDR1 MGHRA and CDR2 YSYEKL. The CDR3 runs to 13 residues. The CDR3 protein is CASSQQGTDTQYF. As DNA, the CDR3 is TGCGCCAGCAGCCAACAGGGGACAGATACGCAGTATTTT.

The V call is TRBV28, the J call TRBJ1-3; D is unclear. Germline CDR1 and CDR2: MDHEN and SYDVKM. The CDR3 extends over 15 amino acids. V lost 5 bases, J lost 0 bases, and 11 bases lay in between. The CDR3 DNA is TGTGCCAGCAGTGGTGGGTTGAGCTCTGGAAACACCATATATTTT. Translation: CASSGGLSSGNTIYF.

The chain employs TRBV28 and TRBJ1-4; D remains unclear. Germline CDR1 and CDR2: MDHEN and SYDVKM. The CDR3 loop spans 14 amino acids. Trimming removed 2 bases from V and 3 bases from J, with 7 bases in between. CDR3: CASSLGYANEKLFF. CDR3 nucleotides: TGTGCCAGCAGTTTAGGATACGCTAATGAAAAACTGTTTTTT.

This clone was recorded a few times. This chain uses TRBV14 with TRBJ2-1, with 9 bases that match TRBD2. There are 13 residues in the CDR3. With V trimmed by 4 bases and J by 9 bases, 4 bases remained unmatched. Germline CDR1 and CDR2: SGHDN and FVKESK. This CDR3 is CASSLKTSGEQFF. Written as DNA, the CDR3 is TGTGCCAGCAGCCTGAAGACTAGCGGTGAGCAGTTCTTC. The variable domain in full, with the rest retrieved from reference TRBV14 and TRBJ2-1, is EAGVTQFPSHSVIEKGQTVTLRCDPISGHDNLYWYRRVMGKEIKFLLHFVKESKQDESGMPNNRFLAERTGGTYSTLKVQPAELEDSGVYFCASSLKTSGEQFFGPGTRLTVL.

The chain combines TRBV9 with TRBJ2-5; D perhaps matches TRBD2 (5 bases). Germline assignment: CDR1 SGDLS and CDR2 YYNGEE. Trimming stripped 0 bases from V and 1 base from J, with 10 bases between. The CDR3 spans 15 residues. This chain's CDR3 is CASSVASGIQETQYF. CDR3 coding DNA: TGTGCCAGCAGCGTAGCTTCGGGAATCCAAGAGACCCAGTACTTC. Filled out from reference TRBV9 and TRBJ2-5, the complete variable domain reads DSGVTQTPKHLITATGQRVTLRCSPRSGDLSVYWYQQSLDQGLQFLIQYYNGEERAKGNILERFSAQQFPDLHSELNLSSLELGDSALYFCASSVASGIQETQYFGPGTRLLVL.

The V and J genes are TRBV7-2 and TRBJ2-3, with D perhaps matching TRBD2 (7 bases). Germline V gene data show CDR1 as SGHTA and CDR2 as FQGNSA. The CDR3 loop spans 18 amino acids. Trimming removed 1 base at V and 8 bases at J, with 25 bases between. CDR3 sequence (DNA): TGTGCCAGCAGCTTAGTCCCGGTCCGGGGGGCCGTAGAGCGTACGCAGTATTTT. Encoded protein: CASSLVPVRGAVERTQYF.

This rearrangement joins TRBV6-5 to TRBJ2-1; D remains ambiguous. Trimming removed 5 bases from V and 6 bases from J, with 11 bases in between. CDR3 length: 13 amino acids. Germline V lookup: CDR1 MNHEY, CDR2 SVGAGI. CDR3 loop: CASSRGRPNEQFF. The CDR3 DNA sequence: TGTGCCAGCAGTCGAGGACGACCCAATGAGCAGTTCTTC.

The chain couples TRBV30 to TRBJ2-4; TRBD1 matches 12 bases. The CDR3 has 13 amino acids. Trimming cost V 5 bases and J 8 bases; bases outside gene matches: 4. Germline values: CDR1 GTSNPN, CDR2 SVGIG (reference sequence). The CDR3 nucleotides read TGTGCCTGGGGGACAGGGGGCCTTGACATTCAGTACTTC. Its translation is CAWGTGGLDIQYF. The full variable domain, its missing parts supplied by reference TRBV30 and TRBJ2-4, is SQTIHQWPATLVQPVGSPLSLECTVEGTSNPNLYWYRQAAGRGLQLLFYSVGIGQISSEVPQNLSASRPQDRQFILSSKKLLLSDSGFYLCAWGTGGLDIQYFGAGTRLSVL.

The chain joins TRBV10-3 to TRBJ2-3, with 10 bases that match TRBD2. Trimming took 6 bases from V and 1 from J; bases not matched to a gene: 4. The CDR3 length is 15 residues. CDR1 is ENHRY and CDR2 is SYGVKD in the germline V gene. The CDR3 spells CAIRDTSGGTDTQYF. For the CDR3, the DNA is TGTGCCATCAGGGACACTAGCGGGGGCACAGATACGCAGTATTTT.

This chain connects TRBV11-3 to TRBJ2-7; no clear D gene. The CDR3 covers 13 residues. V lost 0 bases and J 5 bases, leaving 8 bases between the germline ends. CDR1 and CDR2 (germline): SGHNT, YENEEA. In DNA, the CDR3 is TGTGCCAGCAGCTTAGACAGATTCAACGAGCAGTACTTC. This codes for CASSLDRFNEQYF.

This clone was seen more than once but under ten times. The V gene is TRBV2, the J gene TRBJ1-4; D is unresolved. This CDR3 comprises 14 residues. Trimming removed 2 bases at V and 6 bases at J, with 10 bases between. The germline gives CDR1 SNHLY, CDR2 FYNNEI. The DNA for the CDR3 is TGTGCCAGCAGTGAAATAAGGGCATATGAAAAACTGTTTTTT. It translates to CASSEIRAYEKLFF.